These 15 T cell receptor beta chains share one sample of origin, sequenced in a study of blood T cell repertoires in COVID-19. This table comes from immunoSEQ multiplex PCR, and its TCRdb copy is limited to in-frame clones, with some not included. The data hold 65,000 to 75,000 clones, with 86% observed a single time. Material: peripheral blood. The source of these receptors is a man aged 50-59 years with active COVID-19.

This clone was counted a single time. The chain is built from TRBV7-8 and TRBJ2-7; D is uncertain. Germline CDR1 is SGHVS and CDR2 is FQNEAQ. Trimming removed 4 bases from V and 4 bases from J, with 8 bases in between. The CDR3 consists of 12 residues. DNA of the CDR3: TGTGCCAGCAGCTCTCAGGATTACGAGCAGTACTTC. Protein product: CASSSQDYEQYF.

This clone showed up just a few times. The chain links TRBV3-1 (or the pseudogene TRBV3-2) to TRBJ1-2; D remains unclear. The CDR3 contains 13 residues. Between the trimmed V and J ends, which lost 4 bases and 8 bases, there was a span of 14 bases. Germline CDR1 and CDR2: LGHDT and YNNKEL (reference sequence). The CDR3 protein is CASSLRQVQGYTF. The CDR3 bases are TGTGCCAGCAGCCTCCGGCAGGTCCAAGGCTACACCTTC.

This clone showed up just once. The chain employs TRBV14 and TRBJ2-3; 8 positions match TRBD1. Trimming removed 4 bases from V and 2 bases from J; junction bases left unmatched: 5. The CDR3 sequence is 15 residues long. From germline, CDR1 is SGHDN and CDR2 FVKESK. In DNA form, the CDR3 reads TGTGCCAGCAGCCGCCGGACAGGGCTCACAGATACGCAGTATTTT. The encoded protein is CASSRRTGLTDTQYF. Supplemented by reference TRBV14 and TRBJ2-3, the full variable domain reads EAGVTQFPSHSVIEKGQTVTLRCDPISGHDNLYWYRRVMGKEIKFLLHFVKESKQDESGMPNNRFLAERTGGTYSTLKVQPAELEDSGVYFCASSRRTGLTDTQYFGPGTRLTVL.

The chain carries TRBV7-9 and TRBJ1-1; TRBD1 is a possible D gene (5 bases). This CDR3 comprises 15 residues. Germline CDR1 SEHNR, CDR2 FQNEAQ (reference sequence). Deletions cut 6 bases from V and 0 bases from J, with 14 bases between. The CDR3 DNA is TGTGCCAGCAGTTCGACAGTCTTCATGAACACTGAAGCTTTCTTT. Its translation: CASSSTVFMNTEAFF. Looking up the rest from reference TRBV7-9 and TRBJ1-1 gives the full variable domain: DTGVSQNPRHKITKRGQNVTFRCDPISEHNRLYWYRQTLGQGPEFLTYFQNEAQLEKSRLLSDRFSAERPKGSFSTLEIQRTEQGDSAMYLCASSSTVFMNTEAFFGQGTRLTVV.

DNA for the CDR3: TGCGCCAGCAGCTTGGAGGGCTCAGGGGTGCGCTCACCCCTCCACTTT. This encodes CASSLEGSGVRSPLHF. J is TRBJ1-6 and V is TRBV5-1, with a tentative D call TRBD1 (6 bases). Germline assignment: CDR1 SGHRS and CDR2 YFSETQ. This CDR3 contains 16 residues. Trimming cost V 0 bases and J 10 bases, with 17 bases left between them.

This chain joins TRBV4-3 and TRBJ2-2; 9 nucleotides agree with TRBD2. V gave up 0 bases and J gave up 7 bases; unmatched junction bases: 18. Germline V lookup: CDR1 LGHNA, CDR2 YSLEER. This CDR3 contains 20 residues. CDR3 amino acids: CASSQEVVRRGGQSNGELFF. The CDR3 DNA sequence: TGCGCCAGCAGCCAAGAGGTTGTCAGGCGGGGGGGCCAATCTAACGGGGAGCTGTTTTTT.

The sample holds a few counts of this clone. The chain couples TRBV12-5 to TRBJ2-2, with D possibly TRBD2 on 5 matching bases. CDR1 and CDR2 from the germline V gene are LGHNT and FRNRAP. The CDR3 contains 17 residues. V was trimmed by 1 base and J by 0 bases, leaving 12 bases between them. The CDR3 sequence is CASGLGTGWANTGELFF. For the CDR3, the DNA is TGTGCTAGTGGTTTGGGGACGGGATGGGCGAACACCGGGGAGCTGTTTTTT.

The V call is TRBV7-2, the J call TRBJ1-1; D uncertain. The CDR3 spans 13 residues. V was pared by 1 base and J by 3 bases, with 6 bases between. Germline assignment: CDR1 SGHTA and CDR2 FQGNSA. In DNA, the CDR3 is TGTGCCAGCAGCTTAGTGAGGGACACTGAAGCTTTCTTT. Protein sequence: CASSLVRDTEAFF.

CDR3 sequence: CASSSRVGRLNEQFF. In DNA form, the CDR3 reads TGTGCCAGCAGCTCCCGGGTGGGGCGATTGAATGAGCAGTTCTTC. The chain employs TRBV5-8 and TRBJ2-1, with D possibly matching TRBD1 (5 bases). The CDR3 totals 15 residues. Germline values: CDR1 SGHTS, CDR2 YDEGEE. Trimming cost V 3 bases and J 7 bases, with 17 bases left between them.

V and J are TRBV25-1 and TRBJ2-7, with D tentatively TRBD1 (6 bases). The germline V gene encodes CDR1 MGHDK and CDR2 SYGVNS. The CDR3 runs to 13 residues. V was trimmed by 5 bases and J by 5 bases, leaving 13 bases between them. The CDR3 nucleotides are TGTGCCAGCAGTTGGGCAGGGGTGCACGAGCAGTACTTC. Translating it yields CASSWAGVHEQYF.

The chain recombines TRBV7-3 with TRBJ2-2; D unresolved. This CDR3 has 13 amino acids. Germline V gene lookup returns CDR1 SGHTA and CDR2 FQGTGA. The V gene lost 2 bases and the J gene lost 8 bases, with 9 bases spanning the gap. The CDR3 DNA follows: TGTGCCAGCAGCTTACTCGTCCCGGGGGAGCTGTTTTTT. It is translated as CASSLLVPGELFF.

The chain combines TRBV6-4 with TRBJ1-1, with D tentatively TRBD1 (5 bases). The CDR3 loop spans 14 amino acids. V dropped 5 bases and J dropped 1 base, with 11 bases sitting between them. Germline CDR1 and CDR2: MRHNA and SNTAGT. The DNA for the CDR3 is TGTGCCAGCAGTCCAGGGTTTGGGAACACTGAAGCTTTCTTT. Residues: CASSPGFGNTEAFF.

This clone was counted a few times. The rearrangement joins TRBV6-5 to TRBJ1-2; D unclear. With 6 bases removed from V and 7 bases from J, the gap between germline ends came to 12 bases. This CDR3 spans 12 amino acids. CDR1 is MNHEY, CDR2 SVGAGI, per germline. In DNA form, the CDR3 reads TGTGCCAGCAGCCCCCGGGGATCTGGCTACACCTTC. It encodes CASSPRGSGYTF.

The chain combines TRBV7-2 with TRBJ2-7; D gene unclear. The germline gives CDR1 SGHTA, CDR2 FQGNSA. Trimming left V 0 bases short and J 6 bases short, with 12 bases between. There are 14 residues in the CDR3. CDR3 sequence (DNA): TGTGCCAGCAGCTTAGCGGCCCGTGTTTCCGAGCAGTACTTC. Protein sequence: CASSLAARVSEQYF. The full variable domain, in which reference TRBV7-2 and TRBJ2-7 provide the parts outside the CDR3, is GAGVSQSPSNKVTEKGKDVELRCDPISGHTALYWYRQSLGQGLEFLIYFQGNSAPDKSGLPSDRFSAERTGGSVSTLTIQRTQQEDSAVYLCASSLAARVSEQYFGPGTRLTVT.

This clone was observed a handful of times. This sequence joins TRBV5-1 and TRBJ2-2; no clear D. Trimming took off 4 bases at V and 5 bases at J, with 12 bases between the two ends. The CDR3 extends over 14 amino acids. Germline V gives CDR1 SGHRS, CDR2 YFSETQ. The CDR3 DNA is TGCGCCAGCAGCATCAGAACCAGTACCGGGGAGCTGTTTTTT. Its protein is CASSIRTSTGELFF.